This T cell receptor beta chain was identified during a study of human T cells and chemical hapten exposure. Looking at the study overall: Weekly diphenylcyclopropenone doses were given to patients' scalps across the roughly 25-week study. Small pooled library volume differences chiefly drove per-sample TCR yield variation.

Germline V gene lookup returns CDR1 GTSNPN and CDR2 SVGIG (reference sequence). The V and J ends lost 1 base and 5 bases respectively, with 9 bases between them. The CDR3 is made up of 13 amino acids. Noted time point: pre-sensitization, week 0. The treatment denotes: therapeutic diphenylcyclopropenone sensitization with weekly scalp DPC. From whole blood left unfractionated, total RNA was extracted. One entry per CDR3 protein results from TCRdb running MiXCR on the RACE reads. The sample lists approximately 50,000 distinct CDR3 sequences, approximately 9.5% occurring once. This material consisted of whole blood, taken in connection with sensitization to the hapten diphenylcyclopropenone (DPC). This clonotype was obtained from a woman aged 30 to 39 with alopecia areata. Some clones in this sample may be carry-over from other donors' samples. The V gene is TRBV30, the J gene TRBJ2-1; D not resolved. The CDR3 sequence: CAWSGTVDNEQFF. For the CDR3, the DNA is TGTGCCTGGAGTGGGACGGTCGACAATGAGCAGTTCTTC. The full variable domain, its missing parts supplied by reference TRBV30 and TRBJ2-1, is SQTIHQWPATLVQPVGSPLSLECTVEGTSNPNLYWYRQAAGRGLQLLFYSVGIGQISSEVPQNLSASRPQDRQFILSSKKLLLSDSGFYLCAWSGTVDNEQFFGPGTRLTVL.